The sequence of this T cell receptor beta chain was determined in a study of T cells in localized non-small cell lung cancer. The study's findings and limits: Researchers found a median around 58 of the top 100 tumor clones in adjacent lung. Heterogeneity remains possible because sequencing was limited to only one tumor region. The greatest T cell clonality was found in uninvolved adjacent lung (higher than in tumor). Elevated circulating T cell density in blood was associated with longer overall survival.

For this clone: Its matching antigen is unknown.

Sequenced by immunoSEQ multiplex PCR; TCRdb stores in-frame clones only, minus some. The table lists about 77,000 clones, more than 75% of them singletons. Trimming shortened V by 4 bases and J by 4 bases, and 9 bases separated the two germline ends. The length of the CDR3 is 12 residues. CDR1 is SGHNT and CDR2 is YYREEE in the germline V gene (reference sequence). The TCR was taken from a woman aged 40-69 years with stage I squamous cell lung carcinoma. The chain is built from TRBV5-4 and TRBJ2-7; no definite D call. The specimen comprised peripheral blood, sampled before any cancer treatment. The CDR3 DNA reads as TGTGCCAGCAGCGCCGACCCTTACGAGCAGTACTTC. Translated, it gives CASSADPYEQYF.